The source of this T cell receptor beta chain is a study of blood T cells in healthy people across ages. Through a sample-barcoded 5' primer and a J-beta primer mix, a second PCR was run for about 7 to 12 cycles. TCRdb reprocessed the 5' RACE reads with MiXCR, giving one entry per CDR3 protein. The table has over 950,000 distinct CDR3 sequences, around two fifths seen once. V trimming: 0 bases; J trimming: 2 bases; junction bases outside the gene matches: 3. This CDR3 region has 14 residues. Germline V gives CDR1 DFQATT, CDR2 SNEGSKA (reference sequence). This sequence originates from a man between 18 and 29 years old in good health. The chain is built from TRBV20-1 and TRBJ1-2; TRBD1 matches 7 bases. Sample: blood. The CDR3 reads CSAREQGLNYGYTF. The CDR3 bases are TGCAGTGCTAGAGAACAGGGGCTGAACTATGGCTACACCTTC.